These T cell receptor beta chains were read from a single sample in a study of shared clonotypes between healthy human individuals. The assay was immunoSEQ multiplex PCR, and TCRdb's table has in-frame clones only and misses some. The sample holds some 2,100,000 clones, approximately 96% seen once. Sequencing used naive CD4+ T cells sorted from blood. The receptors here all came from a man between 18 and 29 years old in good health. Each CDR3 is given with its conserved first and last residue. The D gene is left open where the match is weak. For some rows the clone size is stated as once, few or many, or as a class when expanded; others skip it.

TRBD2 | TRBJ2-3 | NA | TRBV15 | CATSRLPGTSGSADTQYF | TGTGCCACCAGCAGACTTCCCGGGACTAGCGGGAGTGCAGATACGCAGTATTTT
NA | TRBJ1-3 | once | TRBV6-1 | CASSLEGRAGNTIYF | TGTGCCAGCAGTTTGGAGGGAAGAGCTGGAAACACCATATATTTT
NA | TRBJ2-2 | NA | TRBV7-2 | CARGSGETRELFF | TGTGCCAGGGGGTCGGGGGAGACCCGGGAGCTGTTTTTT
TRBD2 | TRBJ2-7 | NA | TRBV6-1 | CASRRGLAVTGEQYF | TGTGCCAGCAGAAGAGGACTAGCGGTCACGGGGGAGCAGTACTTC
TRBD1 | TRBJ2-1 | once | TRBV5-8 | CASSSWTGGPFNEQFF | TGTGCCAGCAGCTCCTGGACAGGGGGCCCTTTTAATGAGCAGTTCTTC
TRBD2 | TRBJ2-7 | NA | TRBV18 | CASSPGTSGSSYEQYF | TGTGCCAGCTCACCGGGGACTAGCGGTAGCTCCTACGAGCAGTACTTC
NA | TRBJ2-6 | NA | TRBV5-1 | CASTQEANVLTF | TGCGCCAGTACCCAGGAGGCCAACGTCCTGACTTTC
NA | TRBJ2-5 | NA | TRBV5-1 | CASSSPPLQETQYF | TGCGCCAGCAGCTCGCCGCCTCTCCAAGAGACCCAGTACTTC
TRBD2 | TRBJ2-3 | NA | TRBV28 | CASSPSGLAGLVLTDTQYF | TGTGCCAGCAGTCCGTCGGGACTAGCGGGGTTGGTACTCACAGATACGCAGTATTTT
NA | TRBJ1-1 | NA | TRBV11-2 | CASSFLNTEAFF | TGTGCCAGCAGCTTTCTGAACACTGAAGCTTTCTTT
NA | TRBJ2-7 | NA | TRBV6-5 | CASIPGEQYF | TGTGCCAGCATCCCCGGAGAGCAGTACTTC
NA | TRBJ2-7 | once | TRBV6-1 | CASSGAPGEQYF | TGTGCCAGCAGTGGGGCCCCGGGGGAGCAGTACTTC
NA | TRBJ2-3 | NA | TRBV5-1 | CASSPGTVTDTQYF | TGCGCCAGCAGCCCCGGGACCGTAACAGATACGCAGTATTTT
TRBD1 | TRBJ2-2 | NA | TRBV7-9 | CASSFFGTAVTGELFF | TGTGCCAGCAGCTTTTTCGGGACAGCTGTCACCGGGGAGCTGTTTTTT
NA | TRBJ1-6 | NA | TRBV11-2 | CASSYDIDDSPLHF | TGTGCCAGCAGCTATGACATTGATGATTCACCCCTCCACTTT
NA | TRBJ1-4 | once | TRBV27 | CASSLRSGHKLFF | TGTGCCAGCAGTTTAAGGTCAGGGCACAAACTGTTTTTT
TRBD1 | TRBJ1-1 | NA | TRBV5-1 | CASSLRTGGGTEAFF | TGCGCCAGCAGCCTTCGGACAGGGGGAGGAACTGAAGCTTTCTTT
TRBD2 | TRBJ2-3 | NA | TRBV5-1 | CASSLMSSQSSGHTQYF | TGCGCCAGCAGCTTGATGTCTAGCCAGAGTAGCGGGCATACGCAGTATTTT
NA | TRBJ1-1 | NA | TRBV27 | CASSFRGRMNTEAFF | TGTGCCAGCTCGTTCCGGGGACGGATGAACACTGAAGCTTTCTTT
NA | TRBJ2-5 | NA | TRBV5-5 | CASSLFDAETQYF | TGTGCCAGCAGCTTGTTCGATGCAGAGACCCAGTACTTC
TRBD1 | TRBJ1-5 | NA | TRBV28 | CASSDYRDSYYSNQPQHF | TGTGCCAGCAGTGATTATAGGGACAGCTACTATAGCAATCAGCCCCAGCATTTT
NA | TRBJ1-2 | NA | TRBV10-3 | CAISEPPAGSYGYTF | TGTGCCATCAGTGAACCCCCGGCAGGGAGCTATGGCTACACCTTC
NA | TRBJ1-5 | NA | TRBV19 | CASSIEGTGYNQPQHF | TGTGCCAGTAGTATAGAAGGAACGGGCTACAATCAGCCCCAGCATTTT
NA | TRBJ2-7 | NA | TRBV6-1 | CASTGGDGQYF | TGTGCCAGCACAGGGGGGGATGGACAGTACTTC
NA | TRBJ1-5 | NA | TRBV19 | CASSIGRSLNQPQHF | TGTGCCAGTAGTATCGGCAGAAGTTTAAATCAGCCCCAGCATTTT
TRBD1 | TRBJ1-5 | NA | TRBV7-8 | CASSFDRANQPQHF | TGTGCCAGCAGCTTTGACAGGGCCAATCAGCCCCAGCATTTT
NA | TRBJ2-5 | NA | TRBV5-1 | CASSPSGGETQYF | TGCGCCAGCAGCCCCAGCGGCGGGGAGACCCAGTACTTC
NA | TRBJ1-1 | NA | TRBV7-9 | CASSLSANTEAFF | TGTGCCAGCAGCTTATCAGCGAACACTGAAGCTTTCTTT
NA | TRBJ1-1 | once | TRBV11-3 | CASSLGADTEAFF | TGTGCCAGCAGCTTAGGGGCGGACACTGAAGCTTTCTTT
NA | TRBJ1-4 | NA | TRBV4-1 | CASSRLTPATNEKLFF | TGCGCCAGCAGCCGACTCACACCGGCAACTAATGAAAAACTGTTTTTT
TRBD2 | TRBJ2-7 | once | TRBV5-5 | CASSISGGSSYEQYF | TGTGCCAGCAGCATTAGCGGGGGGAGCTCCTACGAGCAGTACTTC